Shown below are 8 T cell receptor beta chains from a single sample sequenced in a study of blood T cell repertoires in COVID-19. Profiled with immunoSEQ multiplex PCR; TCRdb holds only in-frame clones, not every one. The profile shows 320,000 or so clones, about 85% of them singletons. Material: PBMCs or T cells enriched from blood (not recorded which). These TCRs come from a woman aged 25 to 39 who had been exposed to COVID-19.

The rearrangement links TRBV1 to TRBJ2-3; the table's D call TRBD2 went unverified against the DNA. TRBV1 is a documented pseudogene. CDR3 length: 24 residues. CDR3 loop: CTSSRPRGLAGVRCMGTSTDTQYF. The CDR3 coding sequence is TGCACCAGCAGCCGACCCCGGGGACTAGCGGGAGTTCGATGTATGGGAACTAGCACAGATACGCAGTATTTT.

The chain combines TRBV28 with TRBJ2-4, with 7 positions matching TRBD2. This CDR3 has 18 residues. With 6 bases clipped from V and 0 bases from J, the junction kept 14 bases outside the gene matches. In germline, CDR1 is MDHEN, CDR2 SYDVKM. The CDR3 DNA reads TGTGCCAGCAGCTCCACACCTAGGCTAGCGGTAGCCAAAAACATTCAGTACTTC. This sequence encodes CASSSTPRLAVAKNIQYF.

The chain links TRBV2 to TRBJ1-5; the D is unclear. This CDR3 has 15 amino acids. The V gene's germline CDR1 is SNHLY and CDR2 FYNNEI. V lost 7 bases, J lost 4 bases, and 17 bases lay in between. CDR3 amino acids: CASTSIRRGNQPQHF. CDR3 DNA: TGTGCCAGCACCTCTATTAGACGAGGAAATCAGCCCCAGCATTTT.

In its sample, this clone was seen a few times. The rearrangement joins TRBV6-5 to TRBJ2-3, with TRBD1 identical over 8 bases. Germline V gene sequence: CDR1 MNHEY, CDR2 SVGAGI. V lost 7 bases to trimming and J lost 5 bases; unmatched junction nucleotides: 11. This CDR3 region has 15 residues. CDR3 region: CASTLPGGGKDTQYF. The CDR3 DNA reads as TGTGCCAGCACCTTACCAGGGGGCGGGAAAGATACGCAGTATTTT.

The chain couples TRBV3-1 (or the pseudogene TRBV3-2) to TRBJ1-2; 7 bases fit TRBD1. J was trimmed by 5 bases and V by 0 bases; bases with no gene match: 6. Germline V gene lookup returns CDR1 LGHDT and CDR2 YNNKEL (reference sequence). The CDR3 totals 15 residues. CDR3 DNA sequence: TGTGCCAGCAGCCAAGAAGGGGGCAGGGCTTATGGCTACACCTTC. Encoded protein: CASSQEGGRAYGYTF.

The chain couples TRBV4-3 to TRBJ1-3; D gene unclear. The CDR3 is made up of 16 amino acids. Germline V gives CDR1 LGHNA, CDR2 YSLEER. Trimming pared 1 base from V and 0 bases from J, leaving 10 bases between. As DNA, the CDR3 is TGCGCCAGCAGCCAAGCGCACTCAAACTCTGGAAACACCATATATTTT. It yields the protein CASSQAHSNSGNTIYF.

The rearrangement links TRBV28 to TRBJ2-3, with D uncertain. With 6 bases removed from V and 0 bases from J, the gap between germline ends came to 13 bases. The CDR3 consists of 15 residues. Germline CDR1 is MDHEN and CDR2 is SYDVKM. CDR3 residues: CASSPLSPSTDTQYF. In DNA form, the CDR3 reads TGTGCCAGCAGCCCCCTTAGCCCTAGCACAGATACGCAGTATTTT.

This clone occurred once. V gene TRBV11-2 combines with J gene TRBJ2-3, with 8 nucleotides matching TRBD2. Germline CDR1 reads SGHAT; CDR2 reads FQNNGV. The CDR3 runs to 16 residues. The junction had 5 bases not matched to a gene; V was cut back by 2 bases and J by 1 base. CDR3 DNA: TGTGCCAGCAGCTTAACCCCAGCGGGGGGCACAGATACGCAGTATTTT. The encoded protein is CASSLTPAGGTDTQYF.